The 18 T cell receptor beta chains below were found in one sample sequenced in a study of cytomegalovirus exposure and HLA in healthy donors. Amplification used 60 Vbeta primers and 13 Jbeta primers. Clones were sequenced by immunoSEQ multiplex PCR, and TCRdb holds only the in-frame ones, with some missing. The sample consists of under 200,000 clones, around 88% of them appearing once. Sequencing was performed on PBMCs. These receptors all come from a woman aged 18-29 years in good health and CMV-seronegative.

The rearrangement links TRBV15 to TRBJ2-7; possibly TRBD2 for D (5 bases). Germline CDR1 is LNHNV and CDR2 is YYDKDF (reference sequence). The CDR3 is 15 amino acids. V was shortened by 0 bases and J by 2 bases, with 11 bases between the two germline ends. CDR3: CATSREEGLTYEQYF. CDR3 coding DNA: TGTGCCACCAGCAGAGAAGAGGGTCTAACCTACGAGCAGTACTTC.

The CDR3 protein is CASDAGVNEQFF. DNA of the CDR3: TGTGCCAGCGACGCGGGAGTCAATGAGCAGTTCTTC. The chain joins TRBV6-1 to TRBJ2-1; 7 positions agree with TRBD2. The CDR3 totals 12 residues. Trimming took 8 bases from V and 6 from J; bases not matched to a gene: 4. Germline V lookup: CDR1 MNHNS, CDR2 SASEGT.

The rearrangement links TRBV7-9 to TRBJ2-3, with a weak D call TRBD2 (6 bases). Germline V CDR1 and CDR2: SEHNR, FQNEAQ (reference sequence). The CDR3 has 13 residues. Trimming removed 8 bases from V and 3 bases from J, with 12 bases in between. The CDR3 DNA sequence: TGTGCCAGCCGGACTGCGGGAACAGATACGCAGTATTTT. Translated, it gives CASRTAGTDTQYF.

This clone was detected once. This chain links TRBV30 with TRBJ2-5; perhaps TRBD1 as D (6 bases). The J call may not be correct, given that the DNA end is closer to TRBJ2-7. This CDR3 is built from 13 residues. The germline V gene encodes CDR1 GTSNPN and CDR2 SVGIG (reference sequence). The CDR3 here is CAWGNRESYEQYF. In DNA form, the CDR3 reads TGTGCCTGGGGTAACAGGGAGTCCTACGAGCAGTACTTC.

The chain employs TRBV10-3 and TRBJ2-7, with 11 nucleotides matching TRBD2. The length of the CDR3 is 15 residues. Germline V CDR1 and CDR2: ENHRY, SYGVKD. Germline trimming cut 4 bases from V and 3 bases from J; bases unmatched to any gene: 5. CDR3: CAISGGTSGFYEQYF. The CDR3, as DNA: TGTGCCATCAGTGGAGGGACTAGCGGCTTCTACGAGCAGTACTTC.

The chain recombines TRBV28 with TRBJ1-2; TRBD1 agrees at 8 bases. The CDR3 spans 14 residues. CDR1 MDHEN and CDR2 SYDVKM come from the germline V gene. V lost 2 bases and J lost 4; bases outside the gene matches: 3. The DNA for the CDR3 is TGTGCCAGCAGTTTAGGGGGACAGGTCTATGGCTACACCTTC. Translation gives CASSLGGQVYGYTF.

The rearrangement uses TRBV10-3 and TRBJ1-2; tentative D call: TRBD1 (6 bases). Germline CDR1 is ENHRY and CDR2 is SYGVKD. The CDR3 contains 15 residues. V lost 8 bases to trimming and J lost 3 bases, with 19 bases between them. The CDR3 reads CAIQGTTSLDYGYTF. The CDR3 region has the DNA TGTGCCATCCAGGGGACTACATCTCTTGACTATGGCTACACCTTC.

The chain recombines TRBV10-3 with TRBJ2-7; TRBD2 matches 7 bases. Germline CDR1 and CDR2: ENHRY and SYGVKD. The CDR3 runs to 17 residues. Germline trimming cut 4 bases from V and 6 bases from J; bases unmatched to any gene: 18. In nucleotides, the CDR3 is TGTGCCATCAGTGGCCCGTGGGTTGGCGGGAGTTCTTTCGAGCAGTACTTC. Encoded protein: CAISGPWVGGSSFEQYF.

CDR3 loop: CATSRDQGRGNEKLFF. CDR3 sequence (DNA): TGTGCCACCAGCAGAGATCAGGGCAGGGGAAATGAAAAACTGTTTTTT. The J gene is TRBJ1-4, the V gene TRBV15; TRBD1 is a possible D gene (6 bases). This CDR3 region has 16 residues. Germline assignment: CDR1 LNHNV and CDR2 YYDKDF (reference sequence). Trimming removed 0 bases from V and 5 bases from J, with 13 bases in between.

The chain combines TRBV7-9 with TRBJ1-1, with D perhaps matching TRBD1 (6 bases). Germline CDR1 reads SEHNR; CDR2 reads FQNEAQ (reference sequence). Trimming left V 1 base short and J 4 bases short, with 7 bases between. The CDR3 covers 13 residues. Here the CDR3 DNA reads TGTGCCAGCAGCTTAGGAGGGGGCACTGAAGCTTTCTTT. It encodes CASSLGGGTEAFF.

CDR3 amino acids: CASSQVAQGSYNEQFF. The CDR3 DNA sequence: TGCGCCAGCAGCCAAGTAGCGCAGGGGTCCTACAATGAGCAGTTCTTC. V usage is TRBV4-1 and J usage is TRBJ2-1; a possible D gene is TRBD1 (6 bases). V dropped 1 base and J dropped 1 base, with 11 bases sitting between them. CDR3 length equals 16 residues. Germline-derived CDR1 and CDR2 are MGHRA and YSYEKL.

The chain has TRBV6-5 and TRBJ1-4; possible D gene TRBD1, 5 bases. Germline V gene data show CDR1 as MNHEY and CDR2 as SVGAGI. V gave up 6 bases and J gave up 8 bases, with 16 bases separating them. This CDR3 region has 14 residues. This CDR3 reads CASSSRREGEKLFF. As DNA, the CDR3 is TGTGCCAGCAGCTCCCGGCGGGAGGGGGAAAAACTGTTTTTT.

The rearrangement links TRBV19 to TRBJ1-1, with 11 bases lining up with TRBD1. The CDR3 covers 15 residues. With 3 bases clipped from V and 5 bases from J, the junction kept 5 bases outside the gene matches. The V gene's germline CDR1 is LNHDA and CDR2 SQIVND (reference sequence). DNA for the CDR3: TGTGCCAGTAGTATGTCGGGACAGGGGGGGACTGAAGCTTTCTTT. Protein: CASSMSGQGGTEAFF.

The chain recombines TRBV2 with TRBJ2-3; D call uncertain. Germline V CDR1 and CDR2: SNHLY, FYNNEI. The CDR3 runs 14 residues. The V end was cut by 3 bases, the J end by 0 bases, with 7 bases between. DNA for the CDR3: TGTGCCAGCAGTGACCCCGTTAGCACAGATACGCAGTATTTT. It is translated as CASSDPVSTDTQYF.

The CDR3 is CASSPLSGGAYEQYF. Written as DNA, the CDR3 is TGCGCCAGCAGCCCACTAAGCGGGGGGGCCTACGAGCAGTACTTC. The V call is TRBV5-1, the J call TRBJ2-7; 10 bases line up with TRBD2. The junction had 6 bases not matched to a gene; V was cut back by 4 bases and J by 2 bases. Germline V gives CDR1 SGHRS, CDR2 YFSETQ. The CDR3 covers 15 residues.

The chain is built from TRBV7-9 and TRBJ2-7, with 7 positions matching TRBD2. There are 13 residues in the CDR3. Unmatched junction bases numbered 4, after V lost 5 bases and J lost 3 bases. Per the germline V gene, CDR1 is SEHNR and CDR2 is FQNEAQ (reference sequence). The CDR3 reads CASSPRTSYEQYF. In DNA form, the CDR3 reads TGTGCCAGCAGCCCACGGACTAGCTACGAGCAGTACTTC.

This chain uses TRBV11-3 with TRBJ2-7; 7 bases agree with TRBD1. There are 14 residues in the CDR3. The V and J ends lost 5 bases and 4 bases, in that order; junction bases with no gene match: 8. Per the germline V gene, CDR1 is SGHNT and CDR2 is YENEEA. CDR3 sequence: CASSKEGAAYEQYF. Written as DNA, the CDR3 is TGTGCCAGCAGCAAAGAGGGGGCAGCTTACGAGCAGTACTTC. Full variable domain (outside the CDR3, taken from reference TRBV11-3 and TRBJ2-7): EAGVVQSPRYKIIEKKQPVAFWCNPISGHNTLYWYLQNLGQGPELLIRYENEEAVDDSQLPKDRFSAERLKGVDSTLKIQPAELGDSAVYLCASSKEGAAYEQYFGPGTRLTVT.

V gene TRBV28 combines with J gene TRBJ2-3; 9 nucleotides align to TRBD1. CDR3 length equals 15 residues. Trimming cost V 6 bases and J 1 base; bases outside gene matches: 5. Germline V gene data show CDR1 as MDHEN and CDR2 as SYDVKM. The CDR3 nucleotides read TGTGCCAGCAGGCGGGACAGGGCCCGCACAGATACGCAGTATTTT. Translation: CASRRDRARTDTQYF.